The rows below give T cell receptor beta chains drawn from one sample of a study of T cell responses to AZD1222 COVID-19 vaccine. Assay: immunoSEQ multiplex PCR; the TCRdb copy retains only in-frame clones and omits some. The listing contains around 140,000 clones. The sequenced material came from peripheral blood. These receptors were taken from an adult in good health. Both conserved end residues are part of each CDR3. The D gene is left open where the match is weak.

J	V	D	DNA	CDR3
TRBJ1-3	TRBV9	-	TGTGCTTCCGCAGGGCCAGGAAACACCATATATTTT	CASAGPGNTIYF
TRBJ1-2	TRBV2	-	TGTGCCAGCAGTGAAGGTCAGGTCTATGGCTACACCTTC	CASSEGQVYGYTF
TRBJ2-2	TRBV4-1	-	TGCGCCAGCAGCCAAGAGATGAGGGCCACCGGGGAGCTGTTTTTT	CASSQEMRATGELFF
TRBJ1-2	TRBV6-5	TRBD1	TGTGCCACCTATGACAGGGTTAGCTATGGCTACACCTTC	CATYDRVSYGYTF
TRBJ2-5	TRBV5-4	TRBD1	TGTGCCAGCAGCCCGGAGCCGGGACAGGGCCTTTTCGGGACCCAGTACTTC	CASSPEPGQGLFGTQYF
TRBJ2-7	TRBV25-1	-	TGTGCCAGCGCACGACAGGGTCCGGGACTCGACGTCGAGCAGTACTTC	CASARQGPGLDVEQYF
TRBJ1-2	TRBV29-1	-	TGCAGCGTTGAAATGGGGGGAGGCTACACCTTC	CSVEMGGGYTF
TRBJ2-5	TRBV6-5	-	TGTGCCAGCATGAGGGGGTGGGAGACCCAGTACTTC	CASMRGWETQYF
TRBJ1-3	TRBV3-1/TRBV3-2	-	TGTGCCAGCAGCCAAGGTTATGGCAGCTCTGGAAACACCATATATTTT	CASSQGYGSSGNTIYF
TRBJ2-7	TRBV3-1/TRBV3-2	-	TGTGCCAGCAGCCAACCGTATGTTGGACAGATGAACTTC	CASSQPYVGQMNF
TRBJ1-3	TRBV30	-	TGTGCCTGGAGTTCGTATTCTGGAAACACCATATATTTT	CAWSSYSGNTIYF
TRBJ1-6	TRBV28	-	TGTGCCAGCAGTTTGCGGCAGGGAGGTTCACCCCTCCACTTT	CASSLRQGGSPLHF
TRBJ1-4	TRBV15	-	TGTGCCACCAGCTTGGATGCAACTAATGAAAAACTGTTTTTT	CATSLDATNEKLFF
TRBJ1-1	TRBV2	TRBD1	TGTGCCAGCAGTAAACAGGGGACCCAGAACACTGAAGCTTTCTTT	CASSKQGTQNTEAFF
TRBJ2-2	TRBV3-1/TRBV3-2	TRBD1	TGTGCCAGCAGCCATAGAAGCAGGGGGACCGGGGAGCTGTTTTTT	CASSHRSRGTGELFF
TRBJ2-7	TRBV3-1/TRBV3-2	-	TGTGCCAGCAGCCAAGATCCGAGGCAGGGAGTGGCCTACGAGCAGTACTTC	CASSQDPRQGVAYEQYF
TRBJ2-1	TRBV9	TRBD1	TGTGCCAGCAGCCCCCGGACAGGGTCCTACAATGAGCAGTTCTTC	CASSPRTGSYNEQFF
TRBJ1-1	TRBV30	TRBD1	TGTGCCTGGAGTGTACAGGGGATTGAAGCTTTCTTT	CAWSVQGIEAFF
TRBJ2-2	TRBV6-6	-	TGTGCCAGCAGGGAGGACAGCTCGAACACCGGGGAGCTGTTTTTT	CASREDSSNTGELFF
TRBJ2-5	TRBV5-1	TRBD2	TGCGCCAGCAGCTTAGCGGGGGGGTTTCAAGAGACCCAGTACTTC	CASSLAGGFQETQYF
TRBJ1-6	TRBV7-9	-	TGTGCCAGCAGCTTAGGGACAGACTATAATTCACCCCTCCACTTT	CASSLGTDYNSPLHF
TRBJ1-1	TRBV19	-	TGTGCCAGTAGGGGATGGGGTAGAGGGACTGAAGCTTTCTTT	CASRGWGRGTEAFF
TRBJ1-5	TRBV30	TRBD1	TGTGCCTGGAGTTTAGGGGGCGCCCCCCAGCCCCAGCATTTT	CAWSLGGAPQPQHF
TRBJ2-3	TRBV5-1	-	TGCGCCAGCAGCTTGGTTGGTGGAGGGGCAGATACGCAGTATTTT	CASSLVGGGADTQYF
TRBJ1-1	TRBV5-6	-	TGTGCCAGCAGCTTGACAGGATCCACTGAAGCTTTCTTT	CASSLTGSTEAFF
TRBJ1-5	TRBV7-4	-	TGTGCCAGCAGCCCCTGGGGCCAGGGTGGCAATCAGCCCCAGCATTTT	CASSPWGQGGNQPQHF
TRBJ2-5	TRBV25-1	-	TGTGCCAGCAGTGCTCCCCTTCCCGATGAGACCCAGTACTTC	CASSAPLPDETQYF
TRBJ2-3	TRBV4-2	-	TGTGCCAGCAGCCAATCCACCGGGCCCGGGGCAGATACGCAGTATTTT	CASSQSTGPGADTQYF
TRBJ1-2	TRBV11-3	-	TGTGCCAGCAGCTTAGGGTTCCCCTATGGCTACACCTTC	CASSLGFPYGYTF
TRBJ1-2	TRBV24-1	-	TGTGCCCTACAGCGTACCTATGGCTACACCTTC	CALQRTYGYTF
TRBJ1-5	TRBV19	TRBD1	TGTGCCAGTAGTGCGACAGGGGATAGCAATCAGCCCCAGCATTTT	CASSATGDSNQPQHF
TRBJ2-2	TRBV19	TRBD2	TGTGCCAGTACCCCTTGGGGTAGCGGGAGAACCGGGGAGCTGTTTTTT	CASTPWGSGRTGELFF
TRBJ2-7	TRBV5-1	-	TGCGCCAGCGCGGCCAGAGGCCAGGCCGAGAACGAGCAGTACTTC	CASAARGQAENEQYF
TRBJ1-1	TRBV5-8	TRBD1	TGTGCCAGCAGCTTGTCCCGGGACAGGGGCACTGAAGCTTTCTTT	CASSLSRDRGTEAFF
TRBJ2-1	TRBV4-3	-	TGCGCCAGCAGCCAAGACGGCAGCTTCTACAATGAGCAGTTCTTC	CASSQDGSFYNEQFF
TRBJ1-2	TRBV30	TRBD1	TGTGCCTGGAGTTCCGGGACAGGGGTAGGCTACACCTTC	CAWSSGTGVGYTF
TRBJ1-1	TRBV7-9	TRBD1	TGTGCCAGCAGCCTCGGACAGGAGAACACTGAAGCTTTCTTT	CASSLGQENTEAFF
TRBJ1-5	TRBV19	-	TGTGCCAGTAGTCCCCGGGGGGGGGCACTGCCCCAGCATTTT	CASSPRGGALPQHF
TRBJ2-2	TRBV28	TRBD2	TGTGCCAGCAGCGCCGGCTGGCGGGGGGCTGGGGAGCTGTTTTTT	CASSAGWRGAGELFF
TRBJ1-5	TRBV19	-	TGTGCCAGTAGTATACAAGGTAGCAATCAGCCCCAGCATTTT	CASSIQGSNQPQHF
TRBJ2-3	TRBV6-1	TRBD1	TGTGCCAGCAGTGAAATGTTTGGGACAGGGAAATCTAGCACAGATACGCAGTATTTT	CASSEMFGTGKSSTDTQYF
TRBJ1-1	TRBV30	TRBD1	TGTGCCTGGAGTCCAGGGGGCGGGAGGACTGAAGCTTTCTTT	CAWSPGGGRTEAFF
TRBJ2-5	TRBV7-9	-	TGTGCCGCAAGGGGGTCGGGGCGTCAAGAGACCCAGTACTTC	CAARGSGRQETQYF
TRBJ2-4	TRBV2	-	TGTGCCAGCAGTGAAGCCTTGTCCTTAGCCAAAAACATTCAGTACTTC	CASSEALSLAKNIQYF
TRBJ2-6	TRBV18	-	TGTGCCAGCTCACCAACCACTTCCTCTGGGGCCAACGTCCTGACTTTC	CASSPTTSSGANVLTF